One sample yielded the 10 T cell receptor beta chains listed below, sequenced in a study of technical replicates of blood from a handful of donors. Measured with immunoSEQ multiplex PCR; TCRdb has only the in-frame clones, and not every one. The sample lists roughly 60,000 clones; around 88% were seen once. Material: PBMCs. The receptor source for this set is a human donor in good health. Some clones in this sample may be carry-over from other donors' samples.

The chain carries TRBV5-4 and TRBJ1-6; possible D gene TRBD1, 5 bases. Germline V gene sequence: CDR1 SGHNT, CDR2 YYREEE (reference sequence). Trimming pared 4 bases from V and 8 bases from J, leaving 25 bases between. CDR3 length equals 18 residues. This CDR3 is CASSHVPGLREGDSPLHF. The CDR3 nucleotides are TGTGCCAGCAGCCACGTGCCGGGACTCAGGGAGGGTGATTCACCCCTCCACTTT.

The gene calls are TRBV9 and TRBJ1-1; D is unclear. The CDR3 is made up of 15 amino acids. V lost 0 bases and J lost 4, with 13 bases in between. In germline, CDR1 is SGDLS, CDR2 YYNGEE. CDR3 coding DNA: TGTGCCAGCAGCGTAGATGGGCAGGCTTCCACTGAAGCTTTCTTT. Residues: CASSVDGQASTEAFF.

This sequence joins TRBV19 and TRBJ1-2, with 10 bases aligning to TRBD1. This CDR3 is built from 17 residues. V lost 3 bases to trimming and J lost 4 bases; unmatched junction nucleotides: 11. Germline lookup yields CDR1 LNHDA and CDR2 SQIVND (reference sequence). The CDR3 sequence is CASSMQFVTGGGYGYTF. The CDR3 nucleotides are TGTGCCAGTAGTATGCAATTCGTGACAGGGGGCGGCTATGGCTACACCTTC.

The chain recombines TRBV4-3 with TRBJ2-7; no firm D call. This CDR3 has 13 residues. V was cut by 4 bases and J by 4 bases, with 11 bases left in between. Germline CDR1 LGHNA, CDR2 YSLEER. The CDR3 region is CASSRYRGYEQYF. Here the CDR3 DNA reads TGCGCCAGCAGCCGGTACCGAGGTTACGAGCAGTACTTC.

The CDR3 DNA follows: TGTGCCAGCAGTTTACAATACAATGAGCAGTTCTTC. It yields the protein CASSLQYNEQFF. The genes are TRBV25-1 and TRBJ2-1; no definite D call. The CDR3 consists of 12 residues. Germline V gene lookup returns CDR1 MGHDK and CDR2 SYGVNS. Trimming shortened V by 5 bases and J by 4 bases, and 6 bases separated the two germline ends.

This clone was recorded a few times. CDR3: CASSPTGTTNTGELFF. The CDR3 DNA is TGTGCCAGCAGCCCCACCGGGACAACGAACACCGGGGAGCTGTTTTTT. V is TRBV7-2 and J is TRBJ2-2, with D maybe TRBD1 (6 bases). V lost 5 bases and J lost 0, with 13 bases in between. CDR3 size: 16 residues. Germline CDR1 SGHTA, CDR2 FQGNSA.

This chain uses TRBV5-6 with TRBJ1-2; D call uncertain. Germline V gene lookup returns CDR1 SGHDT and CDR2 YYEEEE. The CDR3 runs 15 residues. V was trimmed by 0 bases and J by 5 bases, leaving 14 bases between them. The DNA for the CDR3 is TGTGCCAGCAGCTTGGGCCCGGAGGAGCTATATGGCTACACCTTC. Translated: CASSLGPEELYGYTF.

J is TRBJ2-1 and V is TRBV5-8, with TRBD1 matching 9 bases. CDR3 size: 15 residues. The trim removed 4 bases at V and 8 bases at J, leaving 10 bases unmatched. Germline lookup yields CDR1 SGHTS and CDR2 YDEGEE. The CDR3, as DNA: TGTGCCAGCAGCCGGCCGGGACAGGGAGTGTATGAGCAGTTCTTC. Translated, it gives CASSRPGQGVYEQFF.

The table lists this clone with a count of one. The CDR3 spells CASSRADTQYF. The CDR3 DNA follows: TGTGCCAGCAGTCGGGCAGATACGCAGTATTTT. This chain connects TRBV6-6 to TRBJ2-3; no clear D gene. Looked up from germline, CDR1 is MNHNY and CDR2 is SVGAGI (reference sequence). The ends were cut back, 5 bases at V and 4 bases at J, with 4 bases in the middle. The CDR3 has 11 residues.

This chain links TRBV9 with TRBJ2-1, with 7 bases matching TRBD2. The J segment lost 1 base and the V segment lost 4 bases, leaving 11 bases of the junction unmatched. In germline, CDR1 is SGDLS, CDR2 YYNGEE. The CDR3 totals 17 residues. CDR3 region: CASSPRSGAGSYNEQFF. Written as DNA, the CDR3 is TGTGCCAGCAGCCCCCGGAGCGGGGCAGGGTCCTACAATGAGCAGTTCTTC.